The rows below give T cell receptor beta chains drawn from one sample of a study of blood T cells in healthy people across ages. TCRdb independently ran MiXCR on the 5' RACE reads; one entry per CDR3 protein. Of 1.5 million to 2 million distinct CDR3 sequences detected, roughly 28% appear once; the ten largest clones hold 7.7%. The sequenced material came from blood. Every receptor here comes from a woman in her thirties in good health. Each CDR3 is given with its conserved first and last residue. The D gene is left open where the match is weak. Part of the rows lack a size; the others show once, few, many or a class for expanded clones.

cdr3_nt: TGTGCCAGCAGTTACCCCGGGACTAGCGGGCGTACCTACGAGCAGTACTTC; cdr3_aa: CASSYPGTSGRTYEQYF; cdr3_length: 17; j_call: TRBJ2-7; d_call: TRBD2; v_call: TRBV6-2/TRBV6-3; clone_size: NA
cdr3_nt: TGTACCATCAGTGAGGGCAGCAGCAATCAGCCCCAGCATTTT; cdr3_aa: CTISEGSSNQPQHF; cdr3_length: 14; j_call: TRBJ1-5; d_call: NA; v_call: TRBV10-3; clone_size: NA
cdr3_nt: TGTGCCAGCAGCTCGATCCCCCCCGAGACCCAGTACTTC; cdr3_aa: CASSSIPPETQYF; cdr3_length: 13; j_call: TRBJ2-5; d_call: NA; v_call: TRBV7-2; clone_size: NA
cdr3_nt: TGCAGTGCTAGACGCGGCGCAGATACGCAGTATTTT; cdr3_aa: CSARRGADTQYF; cdr3_length: 12; j_call: TRBJ2-3; d_call: NA; v_call: TRBV20-1; clone_size: many
cdr3_nt: TGCAGCGTTTACCGGGACGCGAGAAGTCAAGAGCAGTTCTTC; cdr3_aa: CSVYRDARSQEQFF; cdr3_length: 14; j_call: TRBJ2-1; d_call: NA; v_call: TRBV29-1; clone_size: many
cdr3_nt: TGTGCCAGCAGCTTTGCCTCTAGCGGGGGGGACAATGAGCAGTACTTC; cdr3_aa: CASSFASSGGDNEQYF; cdr3_length: 16; j_call: TRBJ2-5; d_call: TRBD2; v_call: TRBV5-6; clone_size: NA
cdr3_nt: TGTGCCAGCAGCAAGAACAGACAGACCTACGAGCAGTACTTC; cdr3_aa: CASSKNRQTYEQYF; cdr3_length: 14; j_call: TRBJ2-7; d_call: NA; v_call: TRBV21-1; clone_size: few
cdr3_nt: TGCGCCAGCAGCAAGGGACGGTTTTACAATGAGCAGTTCTTC; cdr3_aa: CASSKGRFYNEQFF; cdr3_length: 14; j_call: TRBJ2-1; d_call: NA; v_call: TRBV4-1; clone_size: NA
cdr3_nt: TGTGCCACCAGTTCCACCCGGGACCCAGAGGCAGATACGCAGTATTTT; cdr3_aa: CATSSTRDPEADTQYF; cdr3_length: 16; j_call: TRBJ2-3; d_call: NA; v_call: TRBV24-1; clone_size: few
cdr3_nt: TGTGCCTGGAGTGTACGAGGACAGGGAAGGGAGACCCAGTACTTC; cdr3_aa: CAWSVRGQGRETQYF; cdr3_length: 15; j_call: TRBJ2-5; d_call: TRBD1; v_call: TRBV30; clone_size: few
cdr3_nt: TGCAGCGCTACCGGGACAGAGGTTTCCTACGAGCAGTACTTC; cdr3_aa: CSATGTEVSYEQYF; cdr3_length: 14; j_call: TRBJ2-7; d_call: TRBD1; v_call: TRBV29-1; clone_size: many
cdr3_nt: TGCAGTGCTTACACAGGGGAAGCTTTCTTT; cdr3_aa: CSAYTGEAFF; cdr3_length: 10; j_call: TRBJ1-1; d_call: NA; v_call: TRBV20-1; clone_size: NA
cdr3_nt: TGTGCCAGCAGTTTTACCCCAGGGACAGGGGGCAACGAGCAGTACTTC; cdr3_aa: CASSFTPGTGGNEQYF; cdr3_length: 16; j_call: TRBJ2-7; d_call: TRBD1; v_call: TRBV12-3/TRBV12-4; clone_size: many
cdr3_nt: TGCAGTGCAATAACAGGGGCTAACACTGAAGCTTTCTTT; cdr3_aa: CSAITGANTEAFF; cdr3_length: 13; j_call: TRBJ1-1; d_call: TRBD1; v_call: TRBV20-1; clone_size: NA
cdr3_nt: TGTGCCAGCAGTTTCTGGACAGGAGGGGGGGAGCAGTACTTC; cdr3_aa: CASSFWTGGGEQYF; cdr3_length: 14; j_call: TRBJ2-7; d_call: NA; v_call: TRBV28; clone_size: few
cdr3_nt: TGTGCCAGCAGCGGTACCCAAAGGACAGTTTCATCCTACAATGAGCAGTTCTTC; cdr3_aa: CASSGTQRTVSSYNEQFF; cdr3_length: 18; j_call: TRBJ2-1; d_call: NA; v_call: TRBV6-1; clone_size: many
cdr3_nt: TGTGCCAGCAGCGTAATCCCCGGCACAGATACGCAGTATTTT; cdr3_aa: CASSVIPGTDTQYF; cdr3_length: 14; j_call: TRBJ2-3; d_call: NA; v_call: TRBV9; clone_size: few
cdr3_nt: TGTGCCAGCAGCTTACAGGACATGACCTACGAGCAGTACTTC; cdr3_aa: CASSLQDMTYEQYF; cdr3_length: 14; j_call: TRBJ2-7; d_call: NA; v_call: TRBV7-6; clone_size: NA
cdr3_nt: TGTGCCAGCAGCTTGGAATCAAACCAGCAAGAGGCCCAGTACTTC; cdr3_aa: CASSLESNQQEAQYF; cdr3_length: 15; j_call: TRBJ2-5; d_call: NA; v_call: TRBV5-5; clone_size: NA
cdr3_nt: TGTGCCAGCAGTGAGTTGTCAGCGGGGGCGGGAGATACGCAGTATTTT; cdr3_aa: CASSELSAGAGDTQYF; cdr3_length: 16; j_call: TRBJ2-3; d_call: TRBD2; v_call: TRBV6-4; clone_size: NA
cdr3_nt: TGTGCCAGCTCACCAAGGGACAGGGCTGAAGCTTTCTTT; cdr3_aa: CASSPRDRAEAFF; cdr3_length: 13; j_call: TRBJ1-1; d_call: TRBD1; v_call: TRBV18; clone_size: few
cdr3_nt: TGTGCCAGCAGCCGGGACCAGGGGAGCTCCTACAATGAGCAGTTCTTC; cdr3_aa: CASSRDQGSSYNEQFF; cdr3_length: 16; j_call: TRBJ2-1; d_call: NA; v_call: TRBV12-3/TRBV12-4; clone_size: NA
cdr3_nt: TGCAGTGCTAACCAATTCCGCCGACAGCAGGTCAATCAGTCCCAGCATTTT; cdr3_aa: CSANQFRRQQVNQSQHF; cdr3_length: 17; j_call: TRBJ1-5; d_call: NA; v_call: TRBV20-1; clone_size: NA
cdr3_nt: TGTGCCAGCAGCTTGACAGGGAAGGCGGAGACCCAGTACTTC; cdr3_aa: CASSLTGKAETQYF; cdr3_length: 14; j_call: TRBJ2-5; d_call: NA; v_call: TRBV5-6; clone_size: few
cdr3_nt: TGTGCCACCAGAGCCTCACATGGGGATAATTCACCCCTCCACTTT; cdr3_aa: CATRASHGDNSPLHF; cdr3_length: 15; j_call: TRBJ1-6; d_call: NA; v_call: TRBV28; clone_size: few
cdr3_nt: TGTGCCAGCAGCTTTAGCGGGACTACCTACGAGCAGTACTTC; cdr3_aa: CASSFSGTTYEQYF; cdr3_length: 14; j_call: TRBJ2-7; d_call: TRBD2; v_call: TRBV5-5; clone_size: many
cdr3_nt: TGTGCCAGCATCAGGGGGTTTAATGAAAAACTGTTTTTT; cdr3_aa: CASIRGFNEKLFF; cdr3_length: 13; j_call: TRBJ1-4; d_call: TRBD1; v_call: TRBV2; clone_size: few
cdr3_nt: TGTGCCAGCGGTTTGGGCCCCCCCTACGCCTCCGAGCAGTACTTC; cdr3_aa: CASGLGPPYASEQYF; cdr3_length: 15; j_call: TRBJ2-7; d_call: NA; v_call: TRBV12-3/TRBV12-4; clone_size: NA
cdr3_nt: TGTGCCAGCTGGTGGGAAGATACGCAGTATTTT; cdr3_aa: CASWWEDTQYF; cdr3_length: 11; j_call: TRBJ2-3; d_call: NA; v_call: TRBV28; clone_size: many
cdr3_nt: TGTGCCAGCAGTGAATTCAGACAGCCCTCATCTGGGGCCAACGTCCTGACTTTC; cdr3_aa: CASSEFRQPSSGANVLTF; cdr3_length: 18; j_call: TRBJ2-6; d_call: NA; v_call: TRBV2; clone_size: NA
cdr3_nt: TGTGCCACCAGTGCCCGGGGGAGGGAGACCCAGTACTTC; cdr3_aa: CATSARGRETQYF; cdr3_length: 13; j_call: TRBJ2-5; d_call: NA; v_call: TRBV24-1; clone_size: NA
cdr3_nt: TGTGCCAGCAGCTTACCGGGACTAGCGGCCCGGAGGTTCTTC; cdr3_aa: CASSLPGLAARRFF; cdr3_length: 14; j_call: TRBJ2-1; d_call: TRBD2; v_call: TRBV12-3/TRBV12-4; clone_size: NA
cdr3_nt: TGTGCCAGCAGCTTATCACTAGCGGGGACAACAGGTACGCAGTATTTT; cdr3_aa: CASSLSLAGTTGTQYF; cdr3_length: 16; j_call: TRBJ2-3; d_call: TRBD2; v_call: TRBV11-3; clone_size: NA
cdr3_nt: TGTGCCAGCAGCTTGGGAGTACAGGCTCGAGTCAATGAGCAGTTCTTC; cdr3_aa: CASSLGVQARVNEQFF; cdr3_length: 16; j_call: TRBJ2-1; d_call: NA; v_call: TRBV5-5; clone_size: NA
cdr3_nt: TGTGCCAGTAGCTCCCTCGGAAACATTCAGTACTTC; cdr3_aa: CASSSLGNIQYF; cdr3_length: 12; j_call: TRBJ2-4; d_call: NA; v_call: TRBV19; clone_size: NA
cdr3_nt: TGTGCCAGCAGCGTGACTAGCGGGCGCTCCTTCCCCCACAATGAGCAGTTCTTC; cdr3_aa: CASSVTSGRSFPHNEQFF; cdr3_length: 18; j_call: TRBJ2-1; d_call: TRBD2; v_call: TRBV9; clone_size: few
cdr3_nt: TGTGCCAGCAGCCCCGTTGTGGGGGGGCGGCAAAAAGAGACCCAGTACTTC; cdr3_aa: CASSPVVGGRQKETQYF; cdr3_length: 17; j_call: TRBJ2-5; d_call: NA; v_call: TRBV28; clone_size: NA
cdr3_nt: TGTGCCAGCAGTTGGGACAGGGGCGGGGGTGAAAAACTGTTTTTT; cdr3_aa: CASSWDRGGGEKLFF; cdr3_length: 15; j_call: TRBJ1-4; d_call: TRBD1; v_call: TRBV6-5; clone_size: NA
cdr3_nt: TGTGCCACCAGCCCCGGACTAGCGGGAAGTGGGCAGTACTTC; cdr3_aa: CATSPGLAGSGQYF; cdr3_length: 14; j_call: TRBJ2-5; d_call: TRBD2; v_call: TRBV15; clone_size: NA
cdr3_nt: TGCAGTGCTACCCCAGACAGCACTAACTATGGCTACACCTTC; cdr3_aa: CSATPDSTNYGYTF; cdr3_length: 14; j_call: TRBJ1-2; d_call: NA; v_call: TRBV20-1; clone_size: many
cdr3_nt: TGTGCCAGCAGTTACTATGGCGGGGGGCCCGGGGAGACCCAGTACTTC; cdr3_aa: CASSYYGGGPGETQYF; cdr3_length: 16; j_call: TRBJ2-5; d_call: TRBD2; v_call: TRBV6-6; clone_size: many
cdr3_nt: TGTGCCAGCAGCCACGCTTCGGGGGGGCCTTCAGATACGCAGTATTTT; cdr3_aa: CASSHASGGPSDTQYF; cdr3_length: 16; j_call: TRBJ2-3; d_call: TRBD2; v_call: TRBV4-2; clone_size: NA
cdr3_nt: TGTGCCACCAGGGCAGGGGCCCCGAGCTCCTACAATGAGCAGTTCTTC; cdr3_aa: CATRAGAPSSYNEQFF; cdr3_length: 16; j_call: TRBJ2-1; d_call: NA; v_call: TRBV24-1; clone_size: few
cdr3_nt: TGTGCCACCAGTGGGTCGGGATCCACAGATACGCAGTATTTT; cdr3_aa: CATSGSGSTDTQYF; cdr3_length: 14; j_call: TRBJ2-3; d_call: NA; v_call: TRBV24-1; clone_size: NA
cdr3_nt: TGTGCCAGCAGCCAAGAATCGACTCCTGCGTACAACGAGCAGTTCTTC; cdr3_aa: CASSQESTPAYNEQFF; cdr3_length: 16; j_call: TRBJ2-1; d_call: NA; v_call: TRBV3-1; clone_size: NA
cdr3_nt: TGTGCCAGCAGTTACTCGGGGGACAGAGTCTCCTACGAGCAGTACTTC; cdr3_aa: CASSYSGDRVSYEQYF; cdr3_length: 16; j_call: TRBJ2-7; d_call: TRBD1; v_call: TRBV6-2/TRBV6-3; clone_size: NA
cdr3_nt: TGTGCCAGCAGCTTTCCCGGGGGTCATAATTCACCCCTCCACTTT; cdr3_aa: CASSFPGGHNSPLHF; cdr3_length: 15; j_call: TRBJ1-6; d_call: NA; v_call: TRBV7-2; clone_size: NA
cdr3_nt: TGTGCCAGCAGCGCCGGAGGGGGCTACAGGAGGGGGTACAATGAGCAGTACTTC; cdr3_aa: CASSAGGGYRRGYNEQYF; cdr3_length: 18; j_call: TRBJ2-4; d_call: NA; v_call: TRBV9; clone_size: NA
cdr3_nt: TGCGCCAGCAGCCCGGGGATGGCAGGTTCAGGGCCCCAGCATTTT; cdr3_aa: CASSPGMAGSGPQHF; cdr3_length: 15; j_call: TRBJ1-5; d_call: NA; v_call: TRBV4-1; clone_size: NA
cdr3_nt: TGTGCCAGCAGTCCGGCGCAGGCCGGTGAAAAACTGTTTTTT; cdr3_aa: CASSPAQAGEKLFF; cdr3_length: 14; j_call: TRBJ1-4; d_call: NA; v_call: TRBV6-5; clone_size: NA
cdr3_nt: TGTGCCAGCAGCCCTAGTGTGGGAAACTATGGCTACACCTTC; cdr3_aa: CASSPSVGNYGYTF; cdr3_length: 14; j_call: TRBJ1-2; d_call: NA; v_call: TRBV7-2; clone_size: many
cdr3_nt: TGTACCATCAGCGCAAGGACGGAAGAGACCCAGTACTTC; cdr3_aa: CTISARTEETQYF; cdr3_length: 13; j_call: TRBJ2-5; d_call: NA; v_call: TRBV10-3; clone_size: NA
cdr3_nt: TGTGCCAGCAGCCCCCGGACTAGCGAAGCGCAGTATTTT; cdr3_aa: CASSPRTSEAQYF; cdr3_length: 13; j_call: TRBJ2-3; d_call: TRBD2; v_call: TRBV9; clone_size: few
cdr3_nt: TGTGCCAGCAGTTTATCCCCCGCAGGGCGGGATACGCAGTATTTT; cdr3_aa: CASSLSPAGRDTQYF; cdr3_length: 15; j_call: TRBJ2-3; d_call: NA; v_call: TRBV12-3/TRBV12-4; clone_size: NA
cdr3_nt: TGTGCCAGCGGTCCGCCGCCTGGAAACACCATATATTTT; cdr3_aa: CASGPPPGNTIYF; cdr3_length: 13; j_call: TRBJ1-3; d_call: NA; v_call: TRBV6-5; clone_size: NA
cdr3_nt: TGTGCCAGCAGCTTAGCCGGACGTGAGCAGTTCTTC; cdr3_aa: CASSLAGREQFF; cdr3_length: 12; j_call: TRBJ2-1; d_call: NA; v_call: TRBV7-2; clone_size: many
cdr3_nt: TGTGCCACCAGTGACTGGGCTGAAGCTTTCTTT; cdr3_aa: CATSDWAEAFF; cdr3_length: 11; j_call: TRBJ1-1; d_call: NA; v_call: TRBV15; clone_size: NA
cdr3_nt: TGCGCCAGCAGGATTCCGGGACAGGATAATTCACCCCTCCACTTT; cdr3_aa: CASRIPGQDNSPLHF; cdr3_length: 15; j_call: TRBJ1-6; d_call: TRBD1; v_call: TRBV10-2; clone_size: NA